This T cell receptor beta chain was profiled in a study of CD8+ T cells in alopecia areata. Turning to the study itself: Each day, treated patients took oral tofacitinib twice, at 5 to 10 mg per dose. Study outcomes and limitations: Normal scalp showed lower clonality than lesional scalp, especially alopecia totalis/universalis.

Sampling of alopecia areata patients yielded lesional scalp punch biopsies as well as peripheral blood. Between the trimmed V and J ends, which lost 6 bases and 6 bases, there was a span of 9 bases. Per germline, CDR1 MNHEY and CDR2 SVGAGI. The CDR3 has 12 residues. This clone has a single count. Its antigen is not known. The sequencing template was cDNA reverse transcribed from extracted RNA. Method: immunoSEQ multiplex PCR; TCRdb's copy keeps in-frame clones and lacks some. The sample records 150,000 to 200,000 clones, around 71% being singletons. The specimen was CD8+ T cells sorted from blood, collected at week 0. V usage is TRBV6-5 and J usage is TRBJ2-1; D not resolved. The receptor was isolated from a human donor with alopecia areata. This CDR3 is CASSPSGNEQFF. CDR3 bases: TGTGCCAGCAGCCCCTCTGGCAATGAGCAGTTCTTC.